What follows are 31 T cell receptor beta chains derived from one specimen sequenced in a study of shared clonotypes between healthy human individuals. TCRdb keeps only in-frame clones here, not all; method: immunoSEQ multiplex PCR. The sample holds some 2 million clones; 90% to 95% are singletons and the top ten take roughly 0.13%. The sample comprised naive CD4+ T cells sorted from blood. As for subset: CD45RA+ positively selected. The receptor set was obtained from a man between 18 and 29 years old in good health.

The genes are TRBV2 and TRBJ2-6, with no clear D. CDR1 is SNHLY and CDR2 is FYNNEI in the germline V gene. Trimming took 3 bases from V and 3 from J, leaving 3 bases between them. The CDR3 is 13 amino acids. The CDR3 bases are TGTGCCAGCAGTGATCGTGGGGCCAACGTCCTGACTTTC. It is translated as CASSDRGANVLTF.

The CDR3 spells CASSSFVRDRGSPLHF. The CDR3 DNA follows: TGCGCCAGCAGCTCTTTTGTCCGGGACAGGGGATCACCCCTCCACTTT. The chain employs TRBV5-1 and TRBJ1-6; 10 bases line up with TRBD1. Germline-derived CDR1 and CDR2 are SGHRS and YFSETQ. The CDR3 is 16 residues long. J gave up 10 bases and V 3 bases, and 10 bases lay outside the gene matches.

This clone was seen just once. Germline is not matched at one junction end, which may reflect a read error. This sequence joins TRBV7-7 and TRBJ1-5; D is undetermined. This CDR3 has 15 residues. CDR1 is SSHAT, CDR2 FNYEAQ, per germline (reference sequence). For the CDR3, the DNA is TGTGCTAGCAGCTTAAGATGGACGACGGATCAGCCCCAGCATTTT. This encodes CASSLRWTTDQPQHF.

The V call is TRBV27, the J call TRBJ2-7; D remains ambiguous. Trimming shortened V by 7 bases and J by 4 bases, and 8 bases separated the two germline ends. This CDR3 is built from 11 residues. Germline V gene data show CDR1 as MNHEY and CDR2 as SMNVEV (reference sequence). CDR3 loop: CASKNPYEQYF. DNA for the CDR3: TGTGCCAGCAAAAATCCTTACGAGCAGTACTTC.

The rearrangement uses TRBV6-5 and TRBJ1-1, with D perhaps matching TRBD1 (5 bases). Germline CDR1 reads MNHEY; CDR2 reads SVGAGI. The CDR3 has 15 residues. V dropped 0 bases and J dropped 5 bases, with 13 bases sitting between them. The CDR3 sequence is CASSYSITGTTEAFF. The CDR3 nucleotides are TGTGCCAGCAGTTACTCGATAACAGGAACGACTGAAGCTTTCTTT.

The CDR3 spells CAISESGQSQPQHF. The CDR3 DNA reads as TGTGCCATCAGTGAGTCGGGACAATCGCAGCCCCAGCATTTT. The chain combines TRBV10-3 with TRBJ1-5; perhaps TRBD1 as D (6 bases). This CDR3 contains 14 residues. Germline values: CDR1 ENHRY, CDR2 SYGVKD. V was cut by 0 bases and J by 7 bases, with 10 bases left in between.

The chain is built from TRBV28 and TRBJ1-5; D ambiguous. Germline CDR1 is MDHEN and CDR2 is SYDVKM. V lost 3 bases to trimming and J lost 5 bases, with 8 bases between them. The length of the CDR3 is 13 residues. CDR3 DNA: TGTGCCAGCAGTTTCTTGGCTTATCAGCCCCAGCATTTT. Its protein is CASSFLAYQPQHF.

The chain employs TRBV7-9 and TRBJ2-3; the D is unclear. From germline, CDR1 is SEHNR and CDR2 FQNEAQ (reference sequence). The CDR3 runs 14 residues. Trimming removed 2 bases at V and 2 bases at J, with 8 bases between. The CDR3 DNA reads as TGTGCCAGCAGCTTACGAAGGCCCACAGATACGCAGTATTTT. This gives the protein CASSLRRPTDTQYF.

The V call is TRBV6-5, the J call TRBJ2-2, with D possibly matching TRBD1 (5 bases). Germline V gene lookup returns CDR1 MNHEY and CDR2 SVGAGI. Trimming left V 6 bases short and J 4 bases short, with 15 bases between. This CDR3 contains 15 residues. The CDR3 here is CASSSTKRGTGELFF. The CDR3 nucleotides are TGTGCCAGCAGCTCTACCAAAAGGGGCACCGGGGAGCTGTTTTTT.

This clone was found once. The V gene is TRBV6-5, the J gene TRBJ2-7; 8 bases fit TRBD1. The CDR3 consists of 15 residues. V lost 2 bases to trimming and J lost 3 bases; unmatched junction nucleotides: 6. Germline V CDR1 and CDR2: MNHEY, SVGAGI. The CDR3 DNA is TGTGCCAGCAGTTACCGGGGACAGGCAGGCTACGAGCAGTACTTC. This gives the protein CASSYRGQAGYEQYF.

The CDR3 bases are TGTGCCAGCAGCTTAGTCGGCCTCCCCTCAGAAAAACTGTTTTTT. The encoded protein is CASSLVGLPSEKLFF. The chain is built from TRBV7-9 and TRBJ1-4; D is uncertain. Trimming removed 1 base at V and 8 bases at J, with 14 bases between. The length of the CDR3 is 15 residues. Looked up from germline, CDR1 is SEHNR and CDR2 is FQNEAQ (reference sequence).

The CDR3, as DNA: TGTGCCAGCAGTGAGAGGGGGGCATACACCGGGGAGCTGTTTTTT. This codes for CASSERGAYTGELFF. The chain recombines TRBV2 with TRBJ2-2; possibly TRBD1 or TRBD2 for D (6 bases each). The CDR3 is 15 amino acids. CDR1 is SNHLY, CDR2 FYNNEI, per germline. V dropped 3 bases and J dropped 3 bases, with 11 bases sitting between them.

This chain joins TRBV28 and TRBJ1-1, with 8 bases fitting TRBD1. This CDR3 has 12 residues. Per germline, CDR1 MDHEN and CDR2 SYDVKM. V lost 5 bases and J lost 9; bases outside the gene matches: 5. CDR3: CASSPVRGQAFF. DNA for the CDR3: TGTGCCAGCAGTCCTGTCAGGGGGCAAGCTTTCTTT.

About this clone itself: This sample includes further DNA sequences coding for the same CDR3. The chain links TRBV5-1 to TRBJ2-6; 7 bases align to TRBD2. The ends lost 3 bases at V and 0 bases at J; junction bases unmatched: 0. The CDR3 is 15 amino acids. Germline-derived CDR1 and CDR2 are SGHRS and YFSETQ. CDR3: CASSSSGSGANVLTF. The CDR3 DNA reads TGCGCCAGCAGCTCTAGCGGCTCTGGGGCCAACGTCCTGACTTTC.

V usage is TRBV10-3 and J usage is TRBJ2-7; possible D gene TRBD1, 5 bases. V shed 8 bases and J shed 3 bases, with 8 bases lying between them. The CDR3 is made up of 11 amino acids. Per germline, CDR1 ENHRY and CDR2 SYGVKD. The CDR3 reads CAIGRVYEQYF. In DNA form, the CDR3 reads TGTGCCATCGGCAGGGTCTACGAGCAGTACTTC.

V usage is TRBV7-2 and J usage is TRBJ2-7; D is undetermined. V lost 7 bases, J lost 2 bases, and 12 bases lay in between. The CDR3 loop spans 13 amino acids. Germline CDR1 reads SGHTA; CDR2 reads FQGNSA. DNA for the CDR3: TGTGCCAGCACAAGGGCGCAGACCTACGAGCAGTACTTC. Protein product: CASTRAQTYEQYF.

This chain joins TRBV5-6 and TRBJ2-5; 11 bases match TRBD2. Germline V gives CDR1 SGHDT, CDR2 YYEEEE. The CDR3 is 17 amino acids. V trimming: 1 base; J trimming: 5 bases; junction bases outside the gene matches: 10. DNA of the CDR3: TGTGCCAGCAGCTTGTCGAGCGATAGCGGGAGGGCGGAGACCCAGTACTTC. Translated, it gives CASSLSSDSGRAETQYF.

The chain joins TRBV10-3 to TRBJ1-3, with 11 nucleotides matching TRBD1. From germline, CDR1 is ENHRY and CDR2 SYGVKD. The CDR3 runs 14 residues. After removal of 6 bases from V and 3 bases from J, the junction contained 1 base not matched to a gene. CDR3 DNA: TGTGCCATCAGGGGACAGGGGGGTGGAAACACCATATATTTT. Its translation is CAIRGQGGGNTIYF.

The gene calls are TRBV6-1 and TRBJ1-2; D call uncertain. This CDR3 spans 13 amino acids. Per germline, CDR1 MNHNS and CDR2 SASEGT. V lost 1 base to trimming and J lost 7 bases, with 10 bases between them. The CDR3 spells CASSEVEGPGYTF. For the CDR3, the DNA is TGTGCCAGCAGTGAAGTAGAAGGCCCTGGCTACACCTTC.

The CDR3 nucleotides are TGTGCCAGCAGTTACTCAGGGCACAGCTTTAATGAAAAACTGTTTTTT. As protein: CASSYSGHSFNEKLFF. V gene TRBV6-5 combines with J gene TRBJ1-4; D is unresolved. Germline assignment: CDR1 MNHEY and CDR2 SVGAGI. V lost 0 bases, J lost 4 bases, and 12 bases lay in between. CDR3 size: 16 residues.

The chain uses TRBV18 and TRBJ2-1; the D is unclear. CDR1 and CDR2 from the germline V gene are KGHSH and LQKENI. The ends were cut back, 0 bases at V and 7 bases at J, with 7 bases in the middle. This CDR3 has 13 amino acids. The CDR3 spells CASSPPGPNEQFF. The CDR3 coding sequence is TGTGCCAGCTCACCACCGGGCCCGAATGAGCAGTTCTTC. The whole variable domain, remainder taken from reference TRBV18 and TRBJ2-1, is NAGVMQNPRHLVRRRGQEARLRCSPMKGHSHVYWYRQLPEEGLKFMVYLQKENIIDESGMPKERFSAEFPKEGPSILRIQQVVRGDSAAYFCASSPPGPNEQFFGPGTRLTVL.

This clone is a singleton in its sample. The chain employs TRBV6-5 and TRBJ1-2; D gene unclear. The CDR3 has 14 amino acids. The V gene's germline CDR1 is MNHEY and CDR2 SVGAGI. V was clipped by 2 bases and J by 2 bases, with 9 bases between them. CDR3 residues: CASSYATQNYGYTF. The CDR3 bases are TGTGCCAGCAGTTACGCGACACAGAACTATGGCTACACCTTC.

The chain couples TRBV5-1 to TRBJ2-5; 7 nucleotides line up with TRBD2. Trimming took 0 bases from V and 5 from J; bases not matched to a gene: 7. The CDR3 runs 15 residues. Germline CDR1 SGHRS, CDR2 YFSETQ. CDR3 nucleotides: TGCGCCAGCAGCTTGGAACCGGGGGGTTACGAGACCCAGTACTTC. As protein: CASSLEPGGYETQYF.

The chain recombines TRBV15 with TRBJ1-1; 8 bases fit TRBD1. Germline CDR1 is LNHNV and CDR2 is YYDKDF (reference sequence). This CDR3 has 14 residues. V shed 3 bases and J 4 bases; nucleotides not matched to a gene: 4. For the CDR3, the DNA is TGTGCCACCAGCAGGCTACAGGGGGGCACTGAAGCTTTCTTT. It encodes CATSRLQGGTEAFF.

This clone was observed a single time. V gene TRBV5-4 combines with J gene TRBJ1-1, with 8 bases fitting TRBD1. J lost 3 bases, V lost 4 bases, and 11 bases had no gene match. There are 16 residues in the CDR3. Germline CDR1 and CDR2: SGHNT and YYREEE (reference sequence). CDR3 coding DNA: TGTGCCAGCAGCCCAGGACAGGGTCGGGGGGACACTGAAGCTTTCTTT. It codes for CASSPGQGRGDTEAFF.

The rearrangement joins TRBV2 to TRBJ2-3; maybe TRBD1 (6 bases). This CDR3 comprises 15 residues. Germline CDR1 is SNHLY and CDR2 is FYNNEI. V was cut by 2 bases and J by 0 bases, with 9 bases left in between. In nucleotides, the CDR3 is TGTGCCAGCAGTGAACAGGGGTCGAGCACAGATACGCAGTATTTT. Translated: CASSEQGSSTDTQYF.

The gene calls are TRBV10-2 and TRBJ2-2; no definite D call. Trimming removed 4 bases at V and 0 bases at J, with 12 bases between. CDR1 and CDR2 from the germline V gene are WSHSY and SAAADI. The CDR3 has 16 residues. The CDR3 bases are TGCGCCAGCAGTGCAAGGGCTAGATCGAACACCGGGGAGCTGTTTTTT. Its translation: CASSARARSNTGELFF.

The CDR3 spells CASSPPWDTDTQYF. Written as DNA, the CDR3 is TGTGCCAGCAGCCCCCCCTGGGATACAGATACGCAGTATTTT. This chain connects TRBV7-9 to TRBJ2-3, with D unclear. The CDR3 totals 14 residues. Trimming stripped 5 bases from V and 3 bases from J, with 12 bases between. Per the germline V gene, CDR1 is SEHNR and CDR2 is FQNEAQ (reference sequence).

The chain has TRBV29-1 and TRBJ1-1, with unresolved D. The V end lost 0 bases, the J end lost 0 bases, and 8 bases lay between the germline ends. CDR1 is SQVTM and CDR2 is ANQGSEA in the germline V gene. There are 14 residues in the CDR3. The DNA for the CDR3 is TGCAGCGTTGAAGAATTGGGTTTGAACACTGAAGCTTTCTTT. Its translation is CSVEELGLNTEAFF.

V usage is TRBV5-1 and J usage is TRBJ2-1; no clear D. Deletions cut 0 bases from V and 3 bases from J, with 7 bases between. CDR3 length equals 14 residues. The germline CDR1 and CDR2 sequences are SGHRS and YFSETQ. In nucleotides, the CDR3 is TGCGCCAGCAGCTTGGGGGGTTACTACAATGAGCAGTTCTTC. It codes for CASSLGGYYNEQFF.

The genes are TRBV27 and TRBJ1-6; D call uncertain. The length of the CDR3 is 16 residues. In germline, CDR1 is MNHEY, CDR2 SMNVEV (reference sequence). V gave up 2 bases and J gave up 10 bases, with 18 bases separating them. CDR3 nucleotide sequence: TGTGCCAGCAGTTTACGCCCACCGGACGCTGCGTCACCCCTCCACTTT. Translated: CASSLRPPDAASPLHF.